These T cell receptor beta chains were read from a single sample in a study of neurological immune-mediated disorders. Via MiXCR, TCRdb re-called the 5' RACE reads, giving one row per CDR3 protein. Found here are some 68,000 distinct CDR3 sequences, roughly an eighth of them singletons; the top ten hold roughly 4.2%. The sequenced sample consisted of PBMCs. The receptors shown here come from a female donor with HTLV-1-associated myelopathy (HAM/TSP). The CDR3 runs from the conserved cysteine through the conserved F or W. Fields, in order: D gene, clone size, V gene, J gene, CDR3 protein, CDR3 DNA. D genes are given only for firm matches. For some rows the clone size is stated as once, few or many, or as a class when expanded; others skip it.

.	few	TRBV10-1	TRBJ2-3	CASSESGTGSTDTQYF	TGCGCCAGCAGTGAGTCGGGGACTGGAAGCACAGATACGCAGTATTTT
.	many	TRBV6-2/TRBV6-3	TRBJ2-4	CASSYSNTGAKNIQYF	TGTGCCAGCAGTTACTCGAACACCGGAGCCAAAAACATTCAGTACTTC
.	many	TRBV9	TRBJ2-2	CASSGRGGNTGELFF	TGTGCCAGCAGCGGTAGGGGGGGGAACACCGGGGAGCTGTTTTTT
.	many	TRBV7-2	TRBJ2-1	CASSYNYNEQFF	TGTGCCAGCAGCTATAACTACAATGAGCAGTTCTTC
.	many	TRBV20-1	TRBJ2-1	CSARPPDFYNEQFF	TGCAGTGCCCGGCCGCCGGACTTTTACAATGAGCAGTTCTTC
.	many	TRBV29-1	TRBJ2-7	CSVKDTSYEQYF	TGCAGCGTTAAAGACACCTCCTACGAGCAGTACTTC
.	.	TRBV7-2	TRBJ1-5	CASSLALGNQPQHF	TGTGCCAGCAGCTTAGCGCTGGGCAATCAGCCCCAGCATTTT
.	.	TRBV20-1	TRBJ1-1	CSARMTGRVNTEAFF	TGCAGTGCTAGAATGACGGGACGCGTGAACACTGAAGCTTTCTTT
.	many	TRBV9	TRBJ2-6	CASSPLLGGTGANVLTF	TGTGCCAGCAGCCCCCTATTGGGGGGCACTGGGGCCAACGTCCTGACTTTC
TRBD2	many	TRBV5-1	TRBJ2-1	CASGPLAGGQNEQFF	TGCGCCAGCGGACCTCTAGCGGGGGGGCAAAATGAGCAGTTCTTC
.	.	TRBV7-2	TRBJ1-2	CASSRRESSIIPEKGYTF	TGTGCCAGCAGCCGTCGGGAGTCTAGTATTATCCCGGAAAAGGGCTACACCTTC
.	many	TRBV29-1	TRBJ2-7	CSVDFGRNYEQYF	TGCAGCGTTGACTTTGGCAGAAACTACGAGCAGTACTTC
.	medium-sized	TRBV5-5	TRBJ2-6	CASSLGRTSGANVLTF	TGTGCCAGCAGCTTGGGTCGGACCTCTGGGGCCAACGTCCTGACTTTC
TRBD1	many	TRBV12-3/TRBV12-4	TRBJ2-1	CASSPDRVGEQFF	TGTGCCAGCAGTCCGGACAGGGTTGGTGAGCAGTTCTTC
.	.	TRBV3-1	TRBJ1-2	CASSRSKDRNVNHGYTF	TGTGCCAGCAGCCGATCCAAGGACAGAAACGTAAACCATGGCTACACCTTC
TRBD2	many	TRBV25-1	TRBJ2-1	CASSSGLAGGLDEQFF	TGTGCCAGCAGCTCGGGACTAGCGGGGGGGCTCGATGAGCAGTTCTTC
.	few	TRBV18	TRBJ1-1	CASSPRGGMNTEAFF	TGTGCCAGCTCACCACGGGGAGGCATGAACACTGAAGCTTTCTTT
.	many	TRBV5-1	TRBJ2-3	CASSLDGSDTQYF	TGCGCCAGCAGCTTGGATGGTTCAGATACGCAGTATTTT
.	many	TRBV3-1	TRBJ2-1	CASSRYETVNEQFF	TGTGCCAGCAGCCGATACGAGACGGTCAATGAGCAGTTCTTC
.	many	TRBV9	TRBJ1-5	CASSEDGGNQPQHF	TGTGCCAGCAGCGAGGACGGAGGAAATCAGCCCCAGCATTTT
.	.	TRBV15	TRBJ1-1	CATSTNQTSMYLCASSFRAEGAFF	.
.	many	TRBV7-2	TRBJ1-6	CASSLGGGVPLHF	TGTGCCAGCAGCTTAGGGGGTGGGGTCCCCCTCCACTTT
.	many	TRBV5-1	TRBJ2-2	CASSLQGRIAGELFF	TGCGCCAGCAGCTTACAGGGTCGGATCGCCGGGGAGCTGTTTTTT
.	.	TRBV15	TRBJ2-1	CATSINNRGPGDEQFF	TGTGCTACCAGCATAAATAACAGGGGCCCGGGAGATGAGCAGTTCTTC
.	many	TRBV25-1	TRBJ1-5	CASRQRGSGQPQHF	TGTGCCAGCAGGCAGCGGGGGTCTGGACAGCCCCAGCATTTT
.	many	TRBV10-3	TRBJ1-5	CASQNGAQANQPQHF	TGTGCCTCACAGAATGGGGCCCAGGCCAATCAGCCCCAGCATTTT
TRBD1	many	TRBV4-1	TRBJ2-1	CASSQPRDRGNEQFF	TGCGCCAGCAGCCAACCCAGGGACAGGGGAAATGAGCAGTTCTTC
TRBD2	many	TRBV4-1	TRBJ2-1	CASSQEGLGGYNEQFF	TGCGCCAGCAGCCAAGAGGGACTAGGGGGGTACAATGAGCAGTTCTTC
.	.	TRBV10-3	TRBJ2-3	CAISEAGPRHLSTDTQYF	TGTGCCATCAGTGAGGCAGGCCCCAGGCACCTGAGCACAGATACGCAGTATTTT
.	many	TRBV20-1	TRBJ2-1	CSAPDSRQGRDEQFF	TGCAGTGCACCAGACTCTCGCCAGGGTAGGGATGAGCAGTTCTTC
TRBD1	many	TRBV12-3/TRBV12-4	TRBJ1-2	CASSRQGPICGYTF	TGTGCCAGCAGCAGACAGGGACCTATTTGCGGCTACACCTTC
.	many	TRBV24-1	TRBJ2-5	CATGPGQQETQYF	TGTGCCACCGGTCCGGGGCAGCAAGAGACCCAGTACTTC
.	many	TRBV5-1	TRBJ2-2	CASSFGVTNTGELFF	TGCGCCAGCAGCTTTGGGGTGACGAACACCGGGGAGCTGTTTTTT
.	many	TRBV9	TRBJ2-7	CASSVGTPFFYEQYF	TGTGCCAGCAGCGTAGGGACCCCATTTTTTTACGAGCAGTACTTC
.	many	TRBV5-1	TRBJ2-3	CASSSGTRTSSTDTQYF	TGCGCCAGCAGTTCCGGGACTCGCACCTCTAGCACAGATACGCAGTATTTT
.	many	TRBV28	TRBJ2-3	CASSLLSRTGDTQYF	TGTGCCAGCAGTTTACTGTCCCGGACTGGAGATACGCAGTATTTT
.	.	TRBV27	TRBJ2-3	CASSFGFGTDTQYF	TGTGCCAGCAGTTTCGGCTTTGGCACAGATACGCAGTATTTT
.	many	TRBV7-9	TRBJ2-5	CASSLILPRETQYF	TGTGCCAGCAGCTTAATTTTGCCCCGGGAGACCCAGTACTTC
.	many	TRBV7-9	TRBJ2-1	CASSGNRVGVEQFF	TGTGCCAGCAGCGGAAACCGGGTGGGCGTAGAGCAGTTCTTC
.	many	TRBV5-1	TRBJ2-7	CASSLEGTPIEEQYF	TGCGCCAGCAGCTTGGAAGGGACACCTATAGAAGAGCAGTACTTC
.	many	TRBV7-9	TRBJ2-1	CASSLETSKEFF	TGTGCCAGCAGCTTAGAGACCAGCAAGGAGTTCTTC
TRBD1	many	TRBV20-1	TRBJ2-7	CSAIGVRDRVSYEQYF	TGCAGTGCTATTGGGGTCAGGGACAGAGTCTCCTACGAGCAGTACTTC
.	many	TRBV9	TRBJ1-2	CASSPIRSGYTF	TGTGCCAGCAGCCCGATCCGGAGTGGCTACACCTTC
.	many	TRBV19	TRBJ2-3	CASSGGWASGTQYF	TGTGCCAGTAGTGGGGGGTGGGCCTCGGGTACGCAGTATTTT
TRBD1	many	TRBV25-1	TRBJ2-2	CASSDPRGSGELFF	TGTGCCAGCAGTGACCCCAGGGGGTCCGGGGAGCTGTTTTTT
.	many	TRBV7-9	TRBJ2-5	CASSLAARRDILETQYF	TGTGCCAGCAGCTTAGCAGCCCGCAGGGATATTTTAGAGACCCAGTACTTC
.	many	TRBV9	TRBJ2-3	CASSVSLADTQYF	TGTGCCAGCAGCGTAAGTCTAGCAGATACGCAGTATTTT
TRBD1	.	TRBV10-3	TRBJ2-2	CASSSTGGSGELFF	TGTGCCAGCAGTTCGACAGGGGGCTCCGGGGAGCTGTTTTTT
TRBD1	many	TRBV20-1	TRBJ2-7	CSATRRGYEQYF	TGCAGTGCTACCCGCAGGGGGTACGAGCAGTACTTC
.	.	TRBV6-9	TRBJ1-1	CASSPQMRGWNTEAFF	TGTGCCAGCAGCCCCCAAATGCGGGGGTGGAACACTGAAGCTTTCTTT
.	many	TRBV5-1	TRBJ2-3	CASSLAPRDTQYF	TGCGCCAGCAGCTTGGCCCCGAGGGATACGCAGTATTTT
TRBD1	many	TRBV5-1	TRBJ2-2	CASSPYRQGRNGELFF	TGCGCCAGCAGCCCTTACCGACAGGGACGGAACGGGGAGCTGTTTTTT
.	many	TRBV7-6	TRBJ2-3	CASSLGGLDTQYF	TGTGCCAGCAGCTTAGGGGGGTTAGATACGCAGTATTTT
TRBD1	many	TRBV5-1	TRBJ1-2	CASSLGQGDGYTF	TGCGCCAGCAGCTTGGGACAGGGGGATGGCTACACCTTC
.	few	TRBV5-1	TRBJ2-7	CASRAGIEQYF	TGCGCCAGCAGAGCCGGGATCGAGCAGTACTTC
TRBD1	many	TRBV10-3	TRBJ2-7	CAISDRQGTIYEQYF	TGTGCCATCAGTGACCGACAGGGAACGATCTACGAGCAGTACTTC
.	.	TRBV5-1	TRBJ1-2	CASSPDGTGYGYTF	TGCGCCAGCAGTCCCGACGGGACGGGATATGGCTACACCTTC
.	.	TRBV18	TRBJ1-2	CASSPPREDLYGYTF	TGTGCCAGCTCACCACCGCGAGAGGACCTCTATGGCTACACCTTC
.	many	TRBV7-2	TRBJ2-4	CASSPVRWEGEAKNIQYF	TGTGCCAGCAGCCCCGTACGGTGGGAGGGGGAGGCCAAAAACATTCAGTACTTC